This T cell receptor beta chain emerged from a study of blood T cell repertoires in COVID-19. On the study more broadly: Sites across the United States, Italy and Spain contributed samples from acute and convalescent COVID-19.

Original processing notes: Counts of nucleated cells, estimated from reference gene primer amplification, were obtained. TCRdb keeps only in-frame clones here, not all; method: immunoSEQ multiplex PCR. V and J calls and clone size are copied from that table; D and trimming were computed from the DNA. Here the sample spans about 100,000 clones, more than 70% being singletons. The V and J ends lost 4 bases and 4 bases respectively, with 19 bases between them. The CDR3 contains 17 residues. CDR1 is SEHNR and CDR2 is FQNEAQ in the germline V gene (reference sequence). This receptor was obtained from an elderly woman with acute or convalescent COVID-19. The sequenced material came from peripheral blood. The gene calls are TRBV7-9 and TRBJ2-2, with TRBD1 as a possible D gene (6 bases). The CDR3 reads CASSSRLRDITTGELFF. The DNA of the CDR3 is TGTGCCAGCAGCTCCCGCCTCAGGGACATAACCACCGGGGAGCTGTTTTTT.